A selection of T cell receptor beta chains follows, all from one sample in a study of cytomegalovirus exposure and HLA in healthy donors. Assay used: immunoSEQ multiplex PCR; TCRdb lists only in-frame clones, some missing. The table shows approximately 100,000 clones, with about 74% occurring only once. Sequenced: PBMCs. These receptors all come from a male donor in good health and CMV-seronegative. Each CDR3 is given with its conserved first and last residue. The order of the fields is J gene, V gene, D gene, clone size, CDR3 DNA, CDR3 protein. The D gene is left open where the match is weak. Not all rows give a size; the values are once, few, many and, for expanded clones, a class.

TRBJ1-5 | TRBV28 | . | . | TGTGCCAGCAGTTTAATTCAGTCCAATCAGCCCCAGCATTTT | CASSLIQSNQPQHF
TRBJ1-5 | TRBV7-9 | TRBD1 | . | TGTGCCAGCAGCCCGGACAGGGTGGTGGAGCCCCAGCATTTT | CASSPDRVVEPQHF
TRBJ2-2 | TRBV19 | TRBD1 | . | TGTGCCAGTAGCAAAGGACAGGGGGCGAACACCGGGGAGCTGTTTTTT | CASSKGQGANTGELFF
TRBJ1-4 | TRBV7-2 | . | . | TGTGCCAGCAGCTTAAGCGGGCCTAATGAAAAACTGTTTTTT | CASSLSGPNEKLFF
TRBJ2-7 | TRBV5-8 | . | . | TGTGCCAGCAGCCAAGACCAGGGACTCTACGAGCAGTACTTC | CASSQDQGLYEQYF
TRBJ2-2 | TRBV7-6 | TRBD2 | . | TGTGCCAGCAGCGAGACTAGCGGGAGTCTTGGCGGGGAGCTGTTTTTT | CASSETSGSLGGELFF
TRBJ1-1 | TRBV30 | . | few | TGTGCCTGGAGTGTAGACTTCTGTGAAGCTTTCTTT | CAWSVDFCEAFF
TRBJ2-7 | TRBV29-1 | TRBD1 | . | TGCAGCGTTGAAGATAGGACAGGGGAGTACGAGCAGTACTTC | CSVEDRTGEYEQYF
TRBJ1-5 | TRBV27 | . | . | TGTGCCAGCAGCAGGGTTCTCAATCAGCCCCAGCATTTT | CASSRVLNQPQHF
TRBJ2-1 | TRBV28 | TRBD2 | . | TGTGCCAGCAGTTCCGCAGCGGGGCCGGCCTACAATGAGCAGTTCTTC | CASSSAAGPAYNEQFF
TRBJ1-2 | TRBV30 | TRBD1 | . | TGTGCCTGGAGAAGGGGGCTCCTGGCGGACTACACCTTC | CAWRRGLLADYTF
TRBJ1-4 | TRBV4-1 | . | . | TGTGCCAGCAGCCCTCTACAGAATAATGAAAAACTGTTTTTT | CASSPLQNNEKLFF
TRBJ1-1 | TRBV7-9 | . | . | TGTGCCAGCAGCCTACCAGGGAACACTGAAGCTTTCTTT | CASSLPGNTEAFF
TRBJ2-7 | TRBV7-9 | . | . | TGTGCCAGCAGCGCCGGCGGCTACGAGCAGTACTTC | CASSAGGYEQYF
TRBJ1-2 | TRBV7-9 | . | few | TGTGCCAGCAGCTTAGGGGTATTGGACGGAGGCGGTGGCTACACCTTC | CASSLGVLDGGGGYTF
TRBJ2-3 | TRBV13 | . | . | TGTGCCAGCAGCCGGGTGGATACGCAGTATTTT | CASSRVDTQYF
TRBJ2-7 | TRBV19 | . | . | TGTGCCAGTAGTATAGTCCCAGGAGGGTCCTACGAGCAGTACTTC | CASSIVPGGSYEQYF
TRBJ1-1 | TRBV19 | TRBD1 | . | TGTGCCAGTACCAAGGAGGGGGCGCGGATATACACTGAAGCTTTCTTT | CASTKEGARIYTEAFF
TRBJ1-2 | TRBV6-1 | . | few | TGTGCCAGCAGTGAAGGTAGGGGCGGCTATGGCTACACCTTC | CASSEGRGGYGYTF
TRBJ1-1 | TRBV9 | . | . | TGTGCCAGCAGCGTAGGGACAGACTCTGAAGCTTTCTTT | CASSVGTDSEAFF
TRBJ1-1 | TRBV5-5 | . | . | TGTGCCAGCAGCTCGGTGAACACTGAAGCTTTCTTT | CASSSVNTEAFF
TRBJ2-2 | TRBV5-1 | TRBD2 | . | TGCGCCAGCAGCTTGGCCTACGGGACTAGCGGGACGAACACCGGGGAGCTGTTTTTT | CASSLAYGTSGTNTGELFF
TRBJ2-7 | TRBV7-8 | . | . | TGTGCCAGCAGCTTACTGAACAGCCGATACGAGCAGTACTTC | CASSLLNSRYEQYF
TRBJ2-3 | TRBV28 | TRBD2 | . | TGTGCCAGCAGTCCCTCTTTTCCCCGGGAGGTTACAGATACGCAGTATTTT | CASSPSFPREVTDTQYF
TRBJ2-3 | TRBV14 | . | . | TGTGCCAGCAGGGGGAGTGAGACAGGTTGGGATACGCAGTATTTT | CASRGSETGWDTQYF
TRBJ1-1 | TRBV5-1 | . | . | TGCGCCAGCAGCATGGACAGCATGAACACTGAAGCTTTCTTT | CASSMDSMNTEAFF
TRBJ2-7 | TRBV15 | TRBD1 | . | TGTGCCACCAGCAGAGAGTACAGGGGGGCCTACGAGCAGTACTTC | CATSREYRGAYEQYF
TRBJ2-2 | TRBV28 | . | . | TGTGCCAGCAGTATAGTACAGGGTACCGGGGAGCTGTTTTTT | CASSIVQGTGELFF
TRBJ1-2 | TRBV7-2 | . | . | TGTGCCAGCAGCTTAAGTAGAGTTAACTATGGCTACACCTTC | CASSLSRVNYGYTF
TRBJ1-4 | TRBV27 | . | few | TGTGCCAGCAGCCTGGGCGGGGTTAATGAAAAACTGTTTTTT | CASSLGGVNEKLFF
TRBJ1-4 | TRBV27 | TRBD1 | few | TGTGCCAGCAGCCGTACCGGGACAGGGATGCCTGCTGAAAAACTGTTTTTT | CASSRTGTGMPAEKLFF
TRBJ2-1 | TRBV5-4 | . | . | TGTGCCAGCAGCCGGACTGAACTTGATGAGCAGTTCTTC | CASSRTELDEQFF
TRBJ2-7 | TRBV7-9 | TRBD2 | once | TGTTCCAGCAGCTTGACTAGCGGGAGGGCTTACGAGCAGTACTTC | CSSSLTSGRAYEQYF
TRBJ2-2 | TRBV2 | TRBD2 | once | TGTGCCAGCTGGGGGAGGGACACCGGGGAGCTGTTTTTT | CASWGRDTGELFF
TRBJ2-2 | TRBV30 | TRBD2 | . | TGTGCCTGGAGTAGCGGGACTAGGGTCACCGGGGAGCTGTTTTTT | CAWSSGTRVTGELFF
TRBJ2-2 | TRBV28 | . | few | TGTGCCAGCAGTTTAGGACGCGGGACAGCTATCACCGGGGAGCTGTTTTTT | CASSLGRGTAITGELFF
TRBJ2-5 | TRBV9 | TRBD2 | . | TGTGCCAGCAGCGTAGCTCTAGCGGGAGGAGGGGAGACCCAGTACTTC | CASSVALAGGGETQYF
TRBJ2-7 | TRBV27 | TRBD2 | few | TGTGCCACTTTCCTTATAAGCCCTAGCGGATCCTACGAGCAGTACTTC | CATFLISPSGSYEQYF
TRBJ1-4 | TRBV29-1 | TRBD1 | . | TGCAGCGTTGAAGCGGGACAGTTTAATGAAAAACTGTTTTTT | CSVEAGQFNEKLFF
TRBJ2-1 | TRBV21-1 | . | . | TGTGCCAGCAGCAAAGGGGGGGACAGGGGGGTTTATGAGCAGTTCTTC | CASSKGGDRGVYEQFF
TRBJ2-2 | TRBV9 | . | . | TGTGCCAGCAGCGTAGGGGCAGGCAATACCGGGGAGCTGTTTTTT | CASSVGAGNTGELFF
TRBJ2-7 | TRBV4-2 | . | . | TGTGCCAGCAGCCAAAGCCCCCTAGCGTCATCCTACGAGCAGTACTTC | CASSQSPLASSYEQYF
TRBJ2-7 | TRBV6-5 | TRBD1 | few | TGTGCCAGCACACTACGAGGGACAGGGGGCCACGAGCAGTACTTC | CASTLRGTGGHEQYF
TRBJ2-1 | TRBV27 | TRBD2 | . | TGTGCCAGCAGTTTAGGGACTAGCGGGTCCAATGAGCAGTTCTTC | CASSLGTSGSNEQFF
TRBJ2-3 | TRBV12-5 | . | . | TGTAGCCCCGTGGGGCTTACAGATACGCAGTATTTT | CSPVGLTDTQYF
TRBJ1-5 | TRBV6-6 | TRBD1 | . | TGTGCCAGCAGTGCGGACAGGGTCAGCAATCAGCCCCAGCATTTT | CASSADRVSNQPQHF
TRBJ1-1 | TRBV27 | TRBD1 | . | TGTGCCAGCAGTTTCAGGGGGCGTCGTAAGGACACTGAAGCTTTCTTT | CASSFRGRRKDTEAFF
TRBJ2-2 | TRBV7-2 | . | . | TGTGCCAGCAGCTTATGGGGACAGAACACCGGGGAGCTGTTTTTT | CASSLWGQNTGELFF